The T cell receptor (beta chain) described here comes from a study of cytomegalovirus exposure and HLA in healthy donors. The study's findings and limits: A later analysis found common viral pathogens apparently linked to several of the most significant clusters.

Amplification used 60 Vbeta primers and 13 Jbeta primers. The method was immunoSEQ multiplex PCR; TCRdb's version includes in-frame clones alone and lacks a portion of them. The sample shows about 130,000 clones, about three quarters of them seen only once. V lost 0 bases and J lost 2, with 15 bases in between. Germline CDR1 and CDR2: SGHAT and FQNNGV. CDR3 length: 17 residues. This clone showed up just a few times. Its cognate antigen is unknown. This TCR came from a male donor in good health and CMV-seronegative. The chain joins TRBV11-2 to TRBJ2-3; possible D gene TRBD2, 5 bases. Sequencing was performed on PBMCs. CDR3 DNA sequence: TGTGCCAGCAGCTTAGATCGGACTTCCCCCCTCACAGATACGCAGTATTTT. Its protein product is CASSLDRTSPLTDTQYF.